These 19 T cell receptor beta chains came from one sample sequenced in a study of T cell changes during pregnancy in multiple sclerosis (dated by TCRdb to about 2019). Receptor libraries were prepared by the immunoSEQ multiplex PCR assay. Here the immuneACCESS table is served through TCRdb, limited to in-frame sequences with V and J called. Missing clones are a known gap in these copies; in checked studies unresolved V genes cover under half, and the rest lacks a known reason. Counted in this sample were about 28,000 clones; 90% to 95% of them appeared once. The ten most abundant clones make up under 5% of the sample. The sample was peripheral blood, taken in the first trimester of pregnancy. The receptors stem from a female donor in good health, enrolled as a control in a pregnancy study.

The rearrangement joins TRBV9 to TRBJ2-3; 8 bases agree with TRBD2. Germline lookup yields CDR1 SGDLS and CDR2 YYNGEE. This CDR3 comprises 16 residues. The V gene end was trimmed by 0 bases and the J gene end by 0 bases; junction bases not matched to a gene: 3. CDR3 loop: CASSVATSGSTDTQYF. CDR3 bases: TGTGCCAGCAGCGTAGCAACTAGCGGTAGCACAGATACGCAGTATTTT.

This clone has a handful of counts. This chain joins TRBV30 and TRBJ1-5; 7 bases line up with TRBD1. The V gene's germline CDR1 is GTSNPN and CDR2 SVGIG (reference sequence). The CDR3 extends over 13 amino acids. V lost 0 bases and J lost 11; bases outside the gene matches: 7. The CDR3 loop reads CAWSVLGQGAQHF. The CDR3 nucleotides read TGTGCCTGGAGTGTACTAGGGCAGGGGGCCCAGCATTTT.

V and J are TRBV13 and TRBJ1-1; 8 bases match TRBD1. V was clipped by 5 bases and J by 4 bases; unmatched bases: 12. The germline V gene encodes CDR1 PRHDT and CDR2 FYEKMQ (reference sequence). The CDR3 totals 16 residues. The DNA for the CDR3 is TGTGCCAGCAGCAAATTAGCAGGACAGGGTGGCACTGAAGCTTTCTTT. Protein: CASSKLAGQGGTEAFF.

This clone was seen only once. The V and J genes are TRBV30 and TRBJ2-1; 16 bases fit TRBD2. Trimming took 6 bases from V and 7 from J; bases not matched to a gene: 12. Germline V gene sequence: CDR1 GTSNPN, CDR2 SVGIG (reference sequence). This CDR3 comprises 17 residues. CDR3 amino acids: CACRGLAGGIGKNEQFF. The CDR3 bases are TGTGCCTGCCGGGGACTAGCGGGAGGGATTGGGAAGAATGAGCAGTTCTTC.

The J gene is TRBJ2-7, the V gene TRBV23-1, with D possibly being TRBD1 (5 bases). TRBV23-1 is labeled an ORF, and its function is uncertain. The V end was cut by 7 bases, the J end by 4 bases, with 14 bases between. The CDR3 length is 13 residues. The DNA for the CDR3 is TGCGCCAGCACCCCCAACAGGAGTTACGAGCAGTACTTC. Translating it yields CASTPNRSYEQYF.

The chain has TRBV2 and TRBJ1-2; TRBD1 agrees at 7 bases. The CDR3 is 13 amino acids. V lost 9 bases and J lost 4; bases outside the gene matches: 8. Per the germline V gene, CDR1 is SNHLY and CDR2 is FYNNEI. CDR3: CARSTGSGYGYTF. In DNA, the CDR3 is TGTGCCAGATCGACAGGGAGCGGCTATGGCTACACCTTC.

This clone was found once. The chain has TRBV6-6 and TRBJ1-1; 8 nucleotides line up with TRBD1. CDR1 is MNHNY and CDR2 is SVGAGI in the germline V gene (reference sequence). There are 14 residues in the CDR3. V gave up 6 bases and J gave up 5 bases; unmatched junction bases: 8. In DNA, the CDR3 is TGTGCCAGCAGGGCCAGGGGGCGCGAGACTGAAGCTTTCTTT. Translating gives CASRARGRETEAFF.

The V and J genes are TRBV27 and TRBJ2-7, with TRBD1 matching over 11 bases. The V segment lost 9 bases and the J segment 1 base; nucleotides outside the gene matches: 2. The CDR3 length is 13 residues. From germline, CDR1 is MNHEY and CDR2 SMNVEV (reference sequence). CDR3 coding DNA: TGTGCCAGTTGGGACAGGGGGTCCTACGAGCAGTACTTC. This encodes CASWDRGSYEQYF.

This clone showed up just a few times. V is TRBV4-1 and J is TRBJ1-1; 9 bases line up with TRBD1. The germline gives CDR1 MGHRA, CDR2 YSYEKL. V was clipped by 2 bases and J by 4 bases; unmatched bases: 2. This CDR3 contains 14 residues. The CDR3 is CASSQKTGGTEAFF. In DNA form, the CDR3 reads TGCGCCAGCAGCCAAAAGACAGGGGGCACTGAAGCTTTCTTT.

The chain links TRBV5-5 to TRBJ2-5; 7 bases match TRBD2. The CDR3 covers 20 residues. V shed 0 bases and J 1 base; nucleotides not matched to a gene: 18. From germline, CDR1 is SGHKS and CDR2 YYEKEE (reference sequence). CDR3 DNA: TGTGCCAGCAGCTTGGGACGGCCTACAAGCGGGGTCCAGTTCCAAGAGACCCAGTACTTC. Translation: CASSLGRPTSGVQFQETQYF.

V gene TRBV30 combines with J gene TRBJ2-7; 10 bases are a match to TRBD2. Germline V CDR1 and CDR2: GTSNPN, SVGIG (reference sequence). The length of the CDR3 is 16 residues. V gave up 5 bases and J gave up 3 bases; unmatched junction bases: 13. The CDR3 loop reads CAWDSDASGGRYEQYF. In DNA, the CDR3 is TGTGCCTGGGACTCCGATGCTAGCGGGGGACGCTACGAGCAGTACTTC.

This chain links TRBV10-3 with TRBJ2-7, with TRBD2 as a possible D gene (5 bases). Deletions cut 6 bases from V and 12 bases from J, with 15 bases between. The CDR3 totals 11 residues. From germline, CDR1 is ENHRY and CDR2 SYGVKD. CDR3 DNA sequence: TGTGCCATCAGGGACCGAACCGAGGGGTACTTC. Translating gives CAIRDRTEGYF.

V and J are TRBV7-2 and TRBJ2-7, with 9 nucleotides matching TRBD2. Germline CDR1 and CDR2: SGHTA and FQGNSA. V shed 2 bases and J 3 bases; nucleotides not matched to a gene: 2. This CDR3 contains 14 residues. CDR3 DNA: TGTGCCAGCAGCTTAACGCGGGGGGGCTACGAGCAGTACTTC. Residues: CASSLTRGGYEQYF. Supplemented by reference TRBV7-2 and TRBJ2-7, the full variable domain reads GAGVSQSPSNKVTEKGKDVELRCDPISGHTALYWYRQSLGQGLEFLIYFQGNSAPDKSGLPSDRFSAERTGGSVSTLTIQRTQQEDSAVYLCASSLTRGGYEQYFGPGTRLTVT.

The gene calls are TRBV29-1 and TRBJ1-6; TRBD1 agrees at 9 bases. The junction had 5 bases not matched to a gene; V was cut back by 6 bases and J by 5 bases. Germline assignment: CDR1 SQVTM and CDR2 ANQGSEA. The CDR3 has 14 amino acids. CDR3 DNA: TGCAGCGTGAAGGGGGACAGGGATAATTCACCCCTCCACTTT. This codes for CSVKGDRDNSPLHF.

CDR3 sequence: CASSLDGVRGYTF. The CDR3 DNA reads TGTGCCAGCAGCCTTGACGGGGTTCGGGGCTACACCTTC. The rearrangement uses TRBV7-9 and TRBJ1-2, with D uncertain. Trimming shortened V by 5 bases and J by 8 bases, and 15 bases separated the two germline ends. Per the germline V gene, CDR1 is SEHNR and CDR2 is FQNEAQ (reference sequence). CDR3 length equals 13 residues.

This chain uses TRBV19 with TRBJ1-2; no firm D call. CDR1 is LNHDA and CDR2 is SQIVND in the germline V gene (reference sequence). The CDR3 consists of 14 residues. Trimming pared 3 bases from V and 4 bases from J, leaving 12 bases between. CDR3 sequence (DNA): TGTGCCAGTAGTATCCCACTTTCTTCCTATGGCTACACCTTC. It encodes CASSIPLSSYGYTF.

This clone was detected once. The chain uses TRBV19 and TRBJ1-5; 9 bases fit TRBD1. The CDR3 loop spans 15 amino acids. V shed 2 bases and J 7 bases; nucleotides not matched to a gene: 6. In germline, CDR1 is LNHDA, CDR2 SQIVND (reference sequence). This CDR3 reads CASSIMTGGLQPQHF. Here the CDR3 DNA reads TGTGCCAGTAGTATAATGACAGGGGGATTACAGCCCCAGCATTTT.

This chain uses TRBV5-1 with TRBJ2-1; 9 bases agree with TRBD2. Germline-derived CDR1 and CDR2 are SGHRS and YFSETQ. The CDR3 length is 15 residues. V trimming: 4 bases; J trimming: 4 bases; junction bases outside the gene matches: 6. The CDR3 protein is CASSLERGEYNEQFF. The CDR3 coding sequence is TGCGCCAGCAGCCTGGAGCGGGGGGAATACAATGAGCAGTTCTTC.

The rearrangement links TRBV5-4 to TRBJ2-5; 12 positions match TRBD1. CDR3 size: 16 residues. Looked up from germline, CDR1 is SGHNT and CDR2 is YYREEE (reference sequence). V trimming: 2 bases; J trimming: 5 bases; junction bases outside the gene matches: 7. The DNA for the CDR3 is TGTGCCAGCAGCTTCACGCTGGGACAGGGGGCCGAGACCCAGTACTTC. Translation: CASSFTLGQGAETQYF.